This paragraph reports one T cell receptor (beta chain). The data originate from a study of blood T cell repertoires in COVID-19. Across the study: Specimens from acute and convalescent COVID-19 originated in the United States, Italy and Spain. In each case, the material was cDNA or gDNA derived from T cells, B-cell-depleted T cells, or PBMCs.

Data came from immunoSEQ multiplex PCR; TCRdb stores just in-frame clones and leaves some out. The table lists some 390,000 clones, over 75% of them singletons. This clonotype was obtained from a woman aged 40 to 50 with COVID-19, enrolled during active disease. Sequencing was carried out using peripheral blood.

This CDR3 is CASSVAAGGTNEQFF. DNA for the CDR3: TGTGCCAGCAGCGTAGCGGCGGGAGGCACCAATGAGCAGTTCTTC. The chain employs TRBV9 and TRBJ2-1; TRBD2 matches at 8 bases. CDR1 and CDR2 from the germline V gene are SGDLS and YYNGEE. CDR3 length equals 15 residues. The trim removed 0 bases at V and 6 bases at J, leaving 5 bases unmatched.